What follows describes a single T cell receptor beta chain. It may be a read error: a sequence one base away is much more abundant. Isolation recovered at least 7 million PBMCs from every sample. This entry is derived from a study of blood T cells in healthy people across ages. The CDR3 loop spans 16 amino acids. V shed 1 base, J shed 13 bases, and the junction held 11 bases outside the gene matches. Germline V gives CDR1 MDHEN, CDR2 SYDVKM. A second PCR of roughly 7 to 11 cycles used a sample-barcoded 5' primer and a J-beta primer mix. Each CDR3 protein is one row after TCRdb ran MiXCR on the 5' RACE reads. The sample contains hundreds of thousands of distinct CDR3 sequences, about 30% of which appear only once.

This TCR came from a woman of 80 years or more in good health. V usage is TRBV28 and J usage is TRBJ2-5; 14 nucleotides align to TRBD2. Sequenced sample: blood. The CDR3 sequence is CASSLSGLAGASSMYF. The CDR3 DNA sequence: TGTGCCAGCAGTTTATCGGGACTAGCGGGGGCCTCGAGCATGTACTTC.